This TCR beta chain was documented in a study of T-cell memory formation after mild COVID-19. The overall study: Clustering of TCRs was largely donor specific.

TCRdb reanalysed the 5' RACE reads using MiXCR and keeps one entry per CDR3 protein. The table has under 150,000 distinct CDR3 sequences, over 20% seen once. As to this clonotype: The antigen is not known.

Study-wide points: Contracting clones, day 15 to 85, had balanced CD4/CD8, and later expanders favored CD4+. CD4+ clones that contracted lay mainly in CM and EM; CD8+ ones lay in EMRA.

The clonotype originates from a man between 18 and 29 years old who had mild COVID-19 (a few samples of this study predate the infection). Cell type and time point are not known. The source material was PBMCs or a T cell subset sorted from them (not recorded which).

CDR3 nucleotides: TGTGCCAGCAGTCAGGATCCGGGGAACACTGAAGCTTTCTTT. Its protein is CASSQDPGNTEAFF. The chain recombines TRBV4-2 with TRBJ1-1; D is uncertain. CDR3 length: 14 amino acids. Looked up from germline, CDR1 is LGHNA and CDR2 is YNFKEQ. Deletions cut 6 bases from V and 1 base from J, with 12 bases between.